This T cell receptor beta chain was sequenced for a study of T-cell reconstitution after alpha-beta-depleted transplantation in children. With 5 bases removed from V and 5 bases from J, the gap between germline ends came to 7 bases. CDR3 length equals 11 residues. In germline, CDR1 is DFQATT, CDR2 SNEGSKA (reference sequence). Overall study findings and caveats: Surviving recipient T cells and thymic progenitors produced the high day-60 TCRbeta diversity seen in some patients. There were reportedly several hundred expanded graft clones from which alpha-beta T cells came about two months after transplant. The authors attributed T-cell counts and diversity one year after transplant mostly to newly produced T cells.

This clonotype has a handful of counts. The antigen is not known. A library of TCRbeta sequences, prepared with unique molecular identifiers, was generated. MiXCR, run by TCRdb on the PCR reads, gives a single entry per CDR3 protein. This sample has about 500,000 distinct CDR3 sequences, with about an eighth found just once. The starting material was PBMCs, mostly from graft donor cells, obtained 180 days after TCRalphabeta/CD19-depleted stem cell transplant. The receptor comes from a female patient aged 2-9 years who had a stem cell transplant for aplastic anemia, so the T cells may come from the graft donor. The chain is built from TRBV20-1 and TRBJ2-1; unclear D gene. The CDR3 region has the DNA TGCAGTGCTCCCCGCGACAATGAGCAGTTCTTC. This codes for CSAPRDNEQFF.